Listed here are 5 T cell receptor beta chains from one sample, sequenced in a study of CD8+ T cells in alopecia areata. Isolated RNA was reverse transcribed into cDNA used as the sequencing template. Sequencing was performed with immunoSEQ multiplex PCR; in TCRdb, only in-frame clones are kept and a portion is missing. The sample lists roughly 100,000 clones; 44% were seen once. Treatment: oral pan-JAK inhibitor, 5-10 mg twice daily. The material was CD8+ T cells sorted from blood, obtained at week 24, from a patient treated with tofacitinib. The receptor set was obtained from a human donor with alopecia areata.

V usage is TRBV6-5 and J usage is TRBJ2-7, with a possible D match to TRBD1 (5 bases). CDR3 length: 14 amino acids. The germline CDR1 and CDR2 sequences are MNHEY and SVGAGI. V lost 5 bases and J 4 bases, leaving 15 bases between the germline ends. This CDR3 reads CASSERRVAYEQYF. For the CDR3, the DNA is TGTGCCAGCAGTGAGCGCAGGGTTGCTTACGAGCAGTACTTC.

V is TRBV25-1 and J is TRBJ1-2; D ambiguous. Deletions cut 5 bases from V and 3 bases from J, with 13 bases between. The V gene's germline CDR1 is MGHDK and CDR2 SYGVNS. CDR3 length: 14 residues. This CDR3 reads CASSFADWDYGYTF. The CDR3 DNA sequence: TGTGCCAGCAGTTTCGCCGATTGGGACTATGGCTACACCTTC.

Written as DNA, the CDR3 is TGTGCCAGCCGGAGGGCCGGCTACAATGAGCAGTTCTTC. It translates to CASRRAGYNEQFF. This sequence joins TRBV13 and TRBJ2-1, with D possibly TRBD2 on 6 matching bases. V was cut by 8 bases and J by 3 bases, with 11 bases left in between. The CDR3 spans 13 residues. From germline, CDR1 is PRHDT and CDR2 FYEKMQ (reference sequence).

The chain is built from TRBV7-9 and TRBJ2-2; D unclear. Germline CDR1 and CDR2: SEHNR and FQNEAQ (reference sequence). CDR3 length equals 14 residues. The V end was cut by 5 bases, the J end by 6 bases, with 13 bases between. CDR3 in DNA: TGTGCCAGCAGCAATTTAAAGCTGGCCGGGGAGCTGTTTTTT. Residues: CASSNLKLAGELFF.

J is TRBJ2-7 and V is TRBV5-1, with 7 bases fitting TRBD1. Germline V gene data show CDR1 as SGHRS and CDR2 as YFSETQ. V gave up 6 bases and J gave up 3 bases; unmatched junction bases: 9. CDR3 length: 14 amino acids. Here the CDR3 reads CASKRQGEGYEQYF. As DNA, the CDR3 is TGCGCCAGCAAGAGACAGGGAGAGGGCTACGAGCAGTACTTC.